This TCR beta chain was profiled in a study of shared clonotypes between healthy human individuals. Findings and caveats of the study: Across subsets, estimated richness was generally greater for naive than for memory populations.

The germline V gene encodes CDR1 SNHLY and CDR2 FYNNEI. The CDR3 covers 15 residues. The trim removed 8 bases at V and 6 bases at J, leaving 9 bases unmatched. CD45RO-negative CD8 cells positively selected for CCR7 made up the naive population, which excluded terminally differentiated effector memory CD45RA+ cells. Sequencing was performed with immunoSEQ multiplex PCR; in TCRdb, only in-frame clones are kept and a portion is missing. This sample has around 600,000 clones, with 98% found just once. Concerning this clone: Its antigen is as yet unknown.

This clonotype was sampled from a man between 25 and 39 years old in good health. The sample consisted of naive CD8+ T cells sorted from blood. The chain combines TRBV2 with TRBJ2-1; 11 bases are shared with TRBD2. The CDR3 loop is CASGTTSGRANEQFF. CDR3 nucleotides: TGTGCCAGCGGAACCACTAGCGGGAGAGCCAATGAGCAGTTCTTC.